One and the same sample provided the 5 T cell receptor beta chains below, sequenced in a study of CD8 T cells in Susac syndrome. Random hexamers were used to reverse transcribe about 0.45 to 1 ug of RNA. A single record per CDR3 protein comes from TCRdb applying MiXCR to the immunoSEQ multiplex PCR reads. The top ten hold approximately 0.52% of the sample, which has some 77,000 distinct CDR3 sequences, about 92% seen once. The sample taken for sequencing was CD4+ T cells from PBMCs. These receptors were taken from a human donor with Susac syndrome.

The chain uses TRBV7-2 and TRBJ2-5; no clear D gene. The CDR3 contains 13 residues. V dropped 3 bases and J dropped 5 bases, with 10 bases sitting between them. The germline CDR1 and CDR2 sequences are SGHTA and FQGNSA. The DNA for the CDR3 is TGTGCCAGCAGCTTCCAGTTCGGGGAGACCCAGTACTTC. It encodes CASSFQFGETQYF.

This clonotype showed up just once. The V gene is TRBV4-3, the J gene TRBJ1-2, with D perhaps matching TRBD1 (5 bases). The CDR3 covers 14 residues. The germline V and J ends were trimmed by 1 base and 2 bases, with 8 bases remaining between them. CDR1 is LGHNA, CDR2 YSLEER, per germline. CDR3 amino acids: CASSQAGANYGYTF. CDR3 DNA: TGCGCCAGCAGCCAAGCCGGGGCCAACTATGGCTACACCTTC.

The J gene is TRBJ2-4, the V gene TRBV7-2; possibly TRBD1 for D (6 bases). The ends were cut back, 1 base at V and 6 bases at J, with 19 bases in the middle. The V gene's germline CDR1 is SGHTA and CDR2 FQGNSA. The CDR3 spans 17 residues. The chain's CDR3 is CASSLVGGSGGGNIQYF. The CDR3 DNA follows: TGTGCCAGCAGCTTAGTAGGCGGGTCTGGGGGCGGAAACATTCAGTACTTC.

V is TRBV7-2 and J is TRBJ2-5; 10 bases are shared with TRBD2. The CDR3 consists of 14 residues. Germline-derived CDR1 and CDR2 are SGHTA and FQGNSA. With 3 bases clipped from V and 5 bases from J, the junction kept 3 bases outside the gene matches. This CDR3 reads CASSFSSGGETQYF. In DNA form, the CDR3 reads TGTGCCAGCAGCTTCAGTAGCGGGGGGGAGACCCAGTACTTC. Together with reference TRBV7-2 and TRBJ2-5, the CDR3 gives the full variable domain: GAGVSQSPSNKVTEKGKDVELRCDPISGHTALYWYRQSLGQGLEFLIYFQGNSAPDKSGLPSDRFSAERTGGSVSTLTIQRTQQEDSAVYLCASSFSSGGETQYFGPGTRLLVL.

V gene TRBV7-2 combines with J gene TRBJ2-7; perhaps D is TRBD1 or TRBD2 (5 bases each). The CDR3 extends over 13 amino acids. V was cut by 5 bases and J by 6 bases, with 14 bases left in between. Germline V gives CDR1 SGHTA, CDR2 FQGNSA. The CDR3 sequence is CASSPQGVSEQYF. The CDR3 DNA follows: TGTGCCAGCAGCCCGCAGGGAGTCTCCGAGCAGTACTTC.